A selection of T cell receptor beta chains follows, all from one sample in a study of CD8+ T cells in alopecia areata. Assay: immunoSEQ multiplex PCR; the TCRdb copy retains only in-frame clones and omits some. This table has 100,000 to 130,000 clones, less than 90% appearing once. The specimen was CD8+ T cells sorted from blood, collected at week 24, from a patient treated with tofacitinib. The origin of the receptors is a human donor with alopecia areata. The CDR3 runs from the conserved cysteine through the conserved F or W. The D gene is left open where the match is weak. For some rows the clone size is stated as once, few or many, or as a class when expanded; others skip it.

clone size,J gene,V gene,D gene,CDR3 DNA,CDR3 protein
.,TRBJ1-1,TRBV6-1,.,TGTGCCACCACGGCCGGGATCGCTGAAGCTTTCTTT,CATTAGIAEAFF
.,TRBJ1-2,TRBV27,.,TGTGCCAGCTCACCGGGCCTTAACTATGGCTACACCTTC,CASSPGLNYGYTF
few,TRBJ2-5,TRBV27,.,TGTGCCAGCAGTAAGTTTGGCGAGACCCAGTACTTC,CASSKFGETQYF
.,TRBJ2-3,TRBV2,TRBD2,TGTGCCAGCAGTGAAGCTGGGGGGGTAGTGCCAGATACGCAGTATTTT,CASSEAGGVVPDTQYF
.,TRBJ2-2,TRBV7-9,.,TGTGCCAGCATCCTCACCGGGGAGCTGTTTTTT,CASILTGELFF
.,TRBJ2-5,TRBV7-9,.,TGTGCCAGCAGCTCCTCGGGGACATTCGAGACCCAGTACTTC,CASSSSGTFETQYF
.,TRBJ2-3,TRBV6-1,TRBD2,TGTGCCAGCAGTGATGGTCTCGTCCGGGGGGGCACAGATACGCAGTATTTT,CASSDGLVRGGTDTQYF
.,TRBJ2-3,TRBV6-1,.,TGTGCCAGCAGTGAACCAGGGGCAAGCACAGATACGCAGTATTTT,CASSEPGASTDTQYF
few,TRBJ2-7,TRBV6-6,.,TGTGCCAGCACCTTACGAAGGACAGTCTCCTACGAGCAGTACTTC,CASTLRRTVSYEQYF
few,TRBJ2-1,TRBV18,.,TGTGCCAGCTCACCAATCCTCGCGCCACGGGAGCAGTTCTTC,CASSPILAPREQFF
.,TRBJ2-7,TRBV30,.,TGTGCCTGGAAGGAGGCCTACGAGCAGTACTTC,CAWKEAYEQYF
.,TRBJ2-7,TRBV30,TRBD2,TGTGCCTGGAGTACGGGAGGGGGAGGCTACGAGCAGTACTTC,CAWSTGGGGYEQYF
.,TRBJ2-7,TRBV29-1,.,TGCAGCGTCAGCGGAAGAGGGCCCGACCCCCTCTACGAGCAGTACTTC,CSVSGRGPDPLYEQYF
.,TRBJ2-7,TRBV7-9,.,TGTGCCAGCAGTCCTAGTCAATACGAGCAGTACTTC,CASSPSQYEQYF
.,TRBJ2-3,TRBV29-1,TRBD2,TGCAGCGCTGTTGGACTAGCGGGGGTCCCGGGAGATACGCAGTATTTT,CSAVGLAGVPGDTQYF
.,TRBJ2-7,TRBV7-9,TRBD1,TGTGCCAGCAGCTTTGCGGGACAGGCCTACGAGCAGTACTTC,CASSFAGQAYEQYF
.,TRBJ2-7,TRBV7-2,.,TGTGCCAGCAGCCCAGGAACAGGGACCTACGAGCAGTACTTC,CASSPGTGTYEQYF
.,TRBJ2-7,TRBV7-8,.,TGTGCCAGCAGCTTAGGTGGGACCTACGAGCAGTACTTC,CASSLGGTYEQYF
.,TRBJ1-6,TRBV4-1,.,TGCGCCAGCAGCCAAGTCCAGGGAGTTTCACCCCTCCACTTT,CASSQVQGVSPLHF
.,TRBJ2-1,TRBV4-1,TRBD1,TGCGCCAGCAGCCTCGGGACAGGGGGCTACAATGAGCAGTTCTTC,CASSLGTGGYNEQFF
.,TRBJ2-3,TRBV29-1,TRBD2,TGCAGCGTTGATCAGGCGGGGGGAATACCGGCAGATACGCAGTATTTT,CSVDQAGGIPADTQYF
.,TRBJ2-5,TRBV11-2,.,TGTGCCAGCAGCCCTACCCGAGAGACCCAGTACTTC,CASSPTRETQYF
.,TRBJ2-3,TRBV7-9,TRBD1,TGTGCCAGCAGCTCCTCCGGGACAGGGGTAGATACGCAGTATTTT,CASSSSGTGVDTQYF